The 21 T cell receptor beta chains listed next were all sequenced from one sample in a study of T cells in Graves' hyperthyroidism and ophthalmopathy. TCR beta CDR3 regions were amplified from RNA transcripts. First-round RT-PCR with HTBI primers amplified the TCR CDR3 region. TCRdb redid the calling of the multiplex PCR reads with MiXCR, one entry per CDR3 protein. The sample holds 400,000 to 450,000 distinct CDR3 sequences, about 15% seen once. What was sequenced was blood. These receptors all stem from a man aged 18 to 30 with Graves' ophthalmopathy.

This clonotype has a count of ten or more. The chain employs TRBV29-1 and TRBJ2-7, with D unresolved. V dropped 4 bases and J dropped 1 base, with 8 bases sitting between them. This CDR3 contains 12 residues. Per germline, CDR1 SQVTM and CDR2 ANQGSEA. Here the CDR3 reads CSVGTESYEQYF. CDR3 sequence (DNA): TGCAGCGTTGGGACGGAATCCTACGAGCAGTACTTC.

Ten or more counts support this clonotype. The chain is built from TRBV18 and TRBJ2-7, with D possibly being TRBD1 or TRBD2 (5 bases each). V lost 1 base and J lost 7, with 17 bases in between. CDR1 is KGHSH, CDR2 LQKENI, per germline. This CDR3 has 15 amino acids. CDR3 in amino acids: CASSPQGTGMGEQYF. The CDR3 DNA is TGTGCCAGCTCACCACAGGGGACCGGTATGGGGGAGCAGTACTTC.

This clonotype was detected many times. This sequence joins TRBV5-1 and TRBJ1-2, with 7 nucleotides matching TRBD1. The CDR3 is 15 amino acids. V lost 4 bases to trimming and J lost 2 bases; unmatched junction nucleotides: 8. Germline V lookup: CDR1 SGHRS, CDR2 YFSETQ. The CDR3 sequence: CASSDGDSLNYGYTF. The CDR3 DNA reads TGCGCCAGCAGCGACGGGGACAGCCTGAACTATGGCTACACCTTC.

This clonotype occurred many times. The genes are TRBV12-3 or TRBV12-4 and TRBJ1-6; tentative D call: TRBD1 (5 bases). CDR3 length equals 18 residues. The V end lost 5 bases, the J end lost 0 bases, and 17 bases lay between the germline ends. The CDR3 loop is CASSPRGALSSYNSPLHF. The DNA for the CDR3 is TGTGCCAGCAGTCCCCGGGGCGCCCTCAGCTCCTATAATTCACCCCTCCACTTT.

This chain connects TRBV19 to TRBJ2-5; D is possibly TRBD1 (7 bases). Trimming removed 6 bases at V and 5 bases at J, with 16 bases between. This CDR3 spans 14 amino acids. CDR1 is LNHDA and CDR2 is SQIVND in the germline V gene (reference sequence). The CDR3 DNA sequence: TGTGCCAGTAGAGGGGGCGGGGCTGGGGAGACCCAGTACTTC. It codes for CASRGGGAGETQYF.

This clonotype has at least ten counts. The J gene is TRBJ2-5, the V gene TRBV10-3; perhaps TRBD1 as D (6 bases). The germline CDR1 and CDR2 sequences are ENHRY and SYGVKD. The CDR3 is 13 amino acids. V dropped 3 bases and J dropped 5 bases, with 10 bases sitting between them. The CDR3 loop reads CAISDTRGETQYF. Here the CDR3 DNA reads TGTGCCATCAGTGACACGAGGGGGGAGACCCAGTACTTC.

The chain couples TRBV20-1 to TRBJ2-2; 8 nucleotides line up with TRBD2. The CDR3 spans 13 residues. Germline values: CDR1 DFQATT, CDR2 SNEGSKA (reference sequence). With 6 bases clipped from V and 7 bases from J, the junction kept 7 bases outside the gene matches. The DNA for the CDR3 is TGCAGTGCGCCTCGGGCGGGAGGCGGGGAGCTGTTTTTT. This translates into CSAPRAGGGELFF.

This clonotype turned up a few times. This chain uses TRBV10-3 with TRBJ2-1; TRBD2 matches at 12 bases. Per germline, CDR1 ENHRY and CDR2 SYGVKD. Trimming at V came to 4 bases and at J to 12 bases, leaving 16 bases not matched to a gene. The CDR3 contains 17 residues. The CDR3 sequence: CAISAFPLAGGGRVQFF. The CDR3 coding sequence is TGTGCCATCAGTGCCTTCCCCCTAGCGGGAGGGGGGCGAGTGCAGTTCTTC.

This clonotype was counted ten times or more. The chain carries TRBV4-2 and TRBJ1-2; no firm D call. CDR1 and CDR2 (germline): LGHNA, YNFKEQ. The CDR3 loop spans 13 amino acids. Deletions cut 0 bases from V and 2 bases from J, with 4 bases between. The CDR3 DNA sequence: TGTGCCAGCAGCCAAGACATGAACTATGGCTACACCTTC. It codes for CASSQDMNYGYTF.

There are many counts of this clonotype. The chain uses TRBV7-6 and TRBJ2-5, with TRBD1 as a possible D gene (5 bases). Trimming stripped 0 bases from V and 3 bases from J, with 5 bases between. This CDR3 has 13 residues. Germline CDR1 reads SGHVS; CDR2 reads FNYEAQ. The chain's CDR3 is CASSLATEETQYF. As DNA, the CDR3 is TGTGCCAGCAGCTTAGCGACAGAAGAGACCCAGTACTTC. Supplemented by reference TRBV7-6 and TRBJ2-5, the full variable domain reads GAGVSQSPRYKVTKRGQDVALRCDPISGHVSLYWYRQALGQGPEFLTYFNYEAQQDKSGLPNDRFSAERPEGSISTLTIQRTEQRDSAMYRCASSLATEETQYFGPGTRLLVL.

This clonotype was counted at least ten times. A read error may explain this, as a much larger clone is one base away. The chain combines TRBV7-3 with TRBJ2-3; D gene unclear. V lost 2 bases to trimming and J lost 4 bases, with 4 bases between them. Germline CDR1 is SGHTA and CDR2 is FQGTGA. The CDR3 length is 12 residues. CDR3 nucleotides: TGTGCCAGCAGCTTACCCCCAGATACGCAGTATTTT. This gives the protein CASSLPPDTQYF.

This clonotype was seen a few times. The chain links TRBV6-5 to TRBJ2-4; D gene ambiguous. V was trimmed by 2 bases and J by 9 bases, leaving 11 bases between them. Germline V lookup: CDR1 MNHEY, CDR2 SVGAGI. The CDR3 consists of 13 residues. CDR3 nucleotide sequence: TGTGCCAGCAGTTACGTCGAGTACTCCATTCAGTACTTC. It encodes CASSYVEYSIQYF.

The V call is TRBV5-5, the J call TRBJ2-2; 8 positions match TRBD1. J lost 1 base, V lost 6 bases, and 5 bases had no gene match. CDR1 is SGHKS and CDR2 is YYEKEE in the germline V gene (reference sequence). CDR3 length: 15 residues. As DNA, the CDR3 is TGTGCCAGCAAGATACAGGGGGTGAACACCGGGGAGCTGTTTTTT. Protein: CASKIQGVNTGELFF.

This clonotype was seen at least ten times. V is TRBV7-9 and J is TRBJ2-3; 11 nucleotides match TRBD2. V dropped 5 bases and J dropped 5; count of bases not matched to a gene: 3. CDR3 length: 14 residues. CDR1 and CDR2 from the germline V gene are SEHNR and FQNEAQ (reference sequence). The CDR3 region is CASSPTSGKDTQYF. CDR3 DNA: TGTGCCAGCAGCCCGACTAGCGGGAAAGATACGCAGTATTTT.

This clonotype was seen a few times. The chain is built from TRBV29-1 and TRBJ2-7, with 9 bases that match TRBD1. The CDR3 is made up of 14 amino acids. After removal of 6 bases from V and 1 base from J, the junction contained 7 bases not matched to a gene. Per the germline V gene, CDR1 is SQVTM and CDR2 is ANQGSEA. CDR3 sequence reads: CSVAPGQGSYEQYF. CDR3 nucleotide sequence: TGCAGCGTGGCCCCGGGACAGGGTTCCTACGAGCAGTACTTC.

This clonotype showed up many times. The genes are TRBV29-1 and TRBJ2-5; 7 bases match TRBD2. The CDR3 loop spans 13 amino acids. Germline trimming cut 3 bases from V and 2 bases from J; bases unmatched to any gene: 3. The germline CDR1 and CDR2 sequences are SQVTM and ANQGSEA. CDR3: CSVDTGLQETQYF. CDR3 sequence (DNA): TGCAGCGTTGATACGGGACTACAAGAGACCCAGTACTTC.

This clonotype was detected many times. The rearrangement links TRBV13 to TRBJ2-2; D unclear. Germline assignment: CDR1 PRHDT and CDR2 FYEKMQ (reference sequence). This CDR3 has 15 amino acids. V dropped 6 bases and J dropped 0 bases, with 11 bases sitting between them. The CDR3 DNA follows: TGTGCCAGCAGTATTAGATTCGCGAACACCGGGGAGCTGTTTTTT. This codes for CASSIRFANTGELFF.

This clonotype has a count of ten or more. The chain combines TRBV5-1 with TRBJ2-5; 15 positions match TRBD2. Germline CDR1 SGHRS, CDR2 YFSETQ. The V segment lost 4 bases and the J segment 11 bases; nucleotides outside the gene matches: 9. The CDR3 sequence is 15 residues long. The CDR3 here is CASSHDGLAGGHQYF. The CDR3 DNA follows: TGCGCCAGCAGCCATGACGGACTAGCGGGAGGGCATCAGTACTTC. The variable domain in full, with the rest retrieved from reference TRBV5-1 and TRBJ2-5, is KAGVTQTPRYLIKTRGQQVTLSCSPISGHRSVSWYQQTPGQGLQFLFEYFSETQRNKGNFPGRFSGRQFSNSRSEMNVSTLELGDSALYLCASSHDGLAGGHQYFGPGTRLLVL.

Many counts were recorded for this clonotype. The rearrangement joins TRBV6-1 to TRBJ2-3; TRBD2 matches at 10 bases. V dropped 7 bases and J dropped 2; count of bases not matched to a gene: 6. The CDR3 length is 15 residues. Germline CDR1 is MNHNS and CDR2 is SASEGT. The CDR3 DNA reads TGTGCCAGCAAGACTAGCGGGTCTCCCACAGATACGCAGTATTTT. It encodes CASKTSGSPTDTQYF.

Many counts were recorded for this clonotype. The rearrangement links TRBV20-1 to TRBJ2-5; 11 bases agree with TRBD2. The germline V gene encodes CDR1 DFQATT and CDR2 SNEGSKA (reference sequence). CDR3 length: 17 residues. The V and J ends lost 3 bases and 2 bases, in that order; junction bases with no gene match: 11. The CDR3 loop is CSARGRGVAGGQETQYF. In DNA, the CDR3 is TGCAGTGCTAGGGGGCGCGGGGTAGCGGGAGGGCAAGAGACCCAGTACTTC.

This clonotype has ten or more counts. This chain joins TRBV3-1 and TRBJ1-2; D gene ambiguous. The V gene lost 1 base and the J gene lost 3 bases, with 6 bases spanning the gap. This CDR3 contains 13 residues. Germline loops: CDR1 LGHDT, CDR2 YNNKEL (reference sequence). The CDR3 bases are TGTGCCAGCAGCCAAGGTGATGACTATGGCTACACCTTC. It codes for CASSQGDDYGYTF.